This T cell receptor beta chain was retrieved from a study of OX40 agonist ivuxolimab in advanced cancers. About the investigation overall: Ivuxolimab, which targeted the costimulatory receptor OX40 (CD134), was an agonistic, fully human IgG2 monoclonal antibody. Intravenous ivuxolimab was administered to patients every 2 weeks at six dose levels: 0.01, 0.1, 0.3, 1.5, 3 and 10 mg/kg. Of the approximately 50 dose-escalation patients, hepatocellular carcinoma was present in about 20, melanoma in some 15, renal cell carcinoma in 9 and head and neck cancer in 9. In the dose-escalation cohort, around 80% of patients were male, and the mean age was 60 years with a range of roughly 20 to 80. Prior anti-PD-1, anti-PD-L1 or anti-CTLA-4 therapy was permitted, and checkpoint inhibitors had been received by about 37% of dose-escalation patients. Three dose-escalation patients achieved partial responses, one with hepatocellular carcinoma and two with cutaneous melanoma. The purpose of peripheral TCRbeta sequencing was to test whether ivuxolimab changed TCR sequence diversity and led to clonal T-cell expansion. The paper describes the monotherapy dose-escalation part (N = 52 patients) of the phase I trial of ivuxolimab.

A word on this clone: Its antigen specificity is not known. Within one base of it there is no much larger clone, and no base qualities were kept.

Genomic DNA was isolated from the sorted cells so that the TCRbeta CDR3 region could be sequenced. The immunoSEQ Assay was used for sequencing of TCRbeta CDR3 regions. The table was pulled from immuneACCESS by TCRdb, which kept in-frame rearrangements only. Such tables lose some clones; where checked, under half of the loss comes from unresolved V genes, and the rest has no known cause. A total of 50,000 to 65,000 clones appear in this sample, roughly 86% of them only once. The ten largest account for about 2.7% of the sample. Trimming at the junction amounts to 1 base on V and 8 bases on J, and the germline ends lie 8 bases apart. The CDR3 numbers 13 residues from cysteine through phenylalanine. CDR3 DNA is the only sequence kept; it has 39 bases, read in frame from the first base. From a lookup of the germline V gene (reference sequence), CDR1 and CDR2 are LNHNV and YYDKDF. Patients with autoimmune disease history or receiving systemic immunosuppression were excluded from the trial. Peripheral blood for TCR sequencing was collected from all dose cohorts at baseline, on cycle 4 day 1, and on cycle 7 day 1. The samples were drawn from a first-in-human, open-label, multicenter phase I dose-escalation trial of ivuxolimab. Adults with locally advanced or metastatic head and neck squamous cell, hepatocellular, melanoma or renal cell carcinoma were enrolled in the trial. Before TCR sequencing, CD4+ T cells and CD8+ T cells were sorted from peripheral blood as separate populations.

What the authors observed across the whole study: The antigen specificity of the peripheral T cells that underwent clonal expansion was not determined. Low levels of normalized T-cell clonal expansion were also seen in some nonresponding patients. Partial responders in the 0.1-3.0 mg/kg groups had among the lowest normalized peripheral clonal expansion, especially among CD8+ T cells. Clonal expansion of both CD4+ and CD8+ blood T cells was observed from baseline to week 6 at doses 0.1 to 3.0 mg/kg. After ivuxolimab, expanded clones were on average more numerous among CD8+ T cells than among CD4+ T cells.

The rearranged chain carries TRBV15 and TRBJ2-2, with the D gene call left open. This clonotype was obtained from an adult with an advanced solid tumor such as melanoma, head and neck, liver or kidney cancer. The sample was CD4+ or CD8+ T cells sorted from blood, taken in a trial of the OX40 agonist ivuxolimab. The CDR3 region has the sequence CATSRASRGELFF. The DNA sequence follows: TGTGCCACCAGCAGAGCTTCAAGGGGGGAGCTGTTTTTT.